A single sample is the source of the 16 T cell receptor beta chains below, sequenced in a study of identical twins. TCRdb reprocessed the 5' RACE reads with MiXCR, giving one entry per CDR3 protein. The data contain a few hundred thousand distinct CDR3 sequences, less than 20% of them singletons. Sequenced input: naive T cells sorted from blood. The receptor source for this set is a man in his forties or fifties in good health.

This clonotype showed up just a few times. The V gene is TRBV4-2, the J gene TRBJ2-7; D possibly corresponds to TRBD2 (6 bases). Germline CDR1 LGHNA, CDR2 YNFKEQ. With 0 bases removed from V and 0 bases from J, the gap between germline ends came to 15 bases. This CDR3 is built from 17 residues. The CDR3 coding sequence is TGTGCCAGCAGCCAAGAGTTGACTAGTCTGAGCTCCTACGAGCAGTACTTC. Amino acids: CASSQELTSLSSYEQYF.

This clonotype was found many times. CDR3 DNA: TGCGCCAGCAGCTACAGGGGGCGCGGGTACCAAGAGACCCAGTACTTC. This gives the protein CASSYRGRGYQETQYF. This chain uses TRBV5-1 with TRBJ2-5; 9 bases are a match to TRBD1. Germline V gives CDR1 SGHRS, CDR2 YFSETQ. The V gene end was trimmed by 3 bases and the J gene end by 0 bases; junction bases not matched to a gene: 6. The CDR3 sequence is 16 residues long.

This clonotype was found a few times. The V call is TRBV29-1, the J call TRBJ2-7, with 12 bases that match TRBD2. The CDR3 sequence is 13 residues long. V shed 2 bases, J shed 6 bases, and the junction held 2 bases outside the gene matches. Germline CDR1 SQVTM, CDR2 ANQGSEA. CDR3 nucleotide sequence: TGCAGCGTTGAACTAGCGGGAGGGACCGAGCAGTACTTC. Translation gives CSVELAGGTEQYF.

This clonotype appeared a few times. The chain combines TRBV10-3 with TRBJ2-1; 14 bases match TRBD2. V trimming: 0 bases; J trimming: 2 bases; junction bases outside the gene matches: 6. This CDR3 is built from 19 residues. Germline values: CDR1 ENHRY, CDR2 SYGVKD. CDR3 nucleotides: TGTGCCATCAGTGAGTCCGGGACTAGCGGGAGTAGGCCCTACAATGAGCAGTTCTTC. It translates to CAISESGTSGSRPYNEQFF.

This clonotype came up a few times. The rearrangement joins TRBV12-3 or TRBV12-4 to TRBJ1-1; no firm D call. V was shortened by 3 bases and J by 10 bases, with 21 bases between the two germline ends. CDR3 size: 15 residues. In DNA, the CDR3 is TGTGCCAGCAGTTTTGGAGGCATGGGAATCCGGGTAGCTTTCTTT. It translates to CASSFGGMGIRVAFF.

This clonotype has ten or more counts. V usage is TRBV28 and J usage is TRBJ2-5; 8 bases are a match to TRBD2. The length of the CDR3 is 14 residues. The V and J ends lost 6 bases and 2 bases, in that order; junction bases with no gene match: 5. The germline V gene encodes CDR1 MDHEN and CDR2 SYDVKM. In DNA, the CDR3 is TGTGCCAGCAGGCCAACTAGCGGACAAGAGACCCAGTACTTC. This codes for CASRPTSGQETQYF.

Only a few counts were recorded for this clonotype. The chain has TRBV7-9 and TRBJ2-3, with TRBD2 identical over 8 bases. The CDR3 loop spans 14 amino acids. J gave up 4 bases and V 3 bases, and 3 bases lay outside the gene matches. Germline V CDR1 and CDR2: SEHNR, FQNEAQ (reference sequence). Written as DNA, the CDR3 is TGTGCCAGCAGCTTCAGCGGGAGCCCAGATACGCAGTATTTT. Protein: CASSFSGSPDTQYF.

The V and J genes are TRBV20-1 and TRBJ2-1; 8 bases agree with TRBD2. Germline V gives CDR1 DFQATT, CDR2 SNEGSKA (reference sequence). With V trimmed by 1 base and J by 6 bases, 14 bases remained unmatched. The CDR3 is 17 amino acids. CDR3 protein: CSARALRVLAGSNEQFF. The CDR3 DNA sequence: TGCAGTGCTAGAGCGCTCCGGGTTCTAGCGGGTAGCAATGAGCAGTTCTTC.

This clonotype was counted a few times. J is TRBJ2-3 and V is TRBV29-1; 9 bases line up with TRBD2. The CDR3 loop spans 15 amino acids. In germline, CDR1 is SQVTM, CDR2 ANQGSEA. J was trimmed by 0 bases and V by 6 bases; bases with no gene match: 7. This CDR3 reads CSVAAGTSSTDTQYF. Here the CDR3 DNA reads TGCAGCGTAGCCGCCGGGACTAGCAGCACAGATACGCAGTATTTT.

There are many counts of this clonotype. V gene TRBV4-2 combines with J gene TRBJ2-1; 11 nucleotides align to TRBD2. The V gene's germline CDR1 is LGHNA and CDR2 YNFKEQ. With 1 base clipped from V and 2 bases from J, the junction kept 1 base outside the gene matches. The CDR3 length is 16 residues. The CDR3, as DNA: TGTGCCAGCAGCCAAGCGACTAGCGGGACCTACAATGAGCAGTTCTTC. Translated, it gives CASSQATSGTYNEQFF.

This clonotype was picked up many times. This chain connects TRBV6-1 to TRBJ2-2, with TRBD1 matching over 8 bases. This CDR3 contains 15 residues. Germline-derived CDR1 and CDR2 are MNHNS and SASEGT. J was trimmed by 6 bases and V by 8 bases; bases with no gene match: 11. In DNA, the CDR3 is TGTGCCAGCCGTCTCCCCCAGGGGGCGGCCGGGGAGCTGTTTTTT. This codes for CASRLPQGAAGELFF.

This clonotype was picked up many times. The chain couples TRBV5-1 to TRBJ2-3; possible D gene TRBD1, 5 bases. The V end lost 0 bases, the J end lost 4 bases, and 9 bases lay between the germline ends. There are 14 residues in the CDR3. Germline V CDR1 and CDR2: SGHRS, YFSETQ. The CDR3 DNA reads as TGCGCCAGCAGCTTGGTAGGGGCTGCAGATACGCAGTATTTT. Its translation is CASSLVGAADTQYF.

The gene calls are TRBV25-1 and TRBJ2-1; TRBD2 agrees at 9 bases. This CDR3 is built from 20 residues. Germline-derived CDR1 and CDR2 are MGHDK and SYGVNS. The junction had 15 bases not matched to a gene; V was cut back by 3 bases and J by 0 bases. DNA of the CDR3: TGTGCCAGCAGTGATCTAAAGGGGTTGCGGGGGGGCAGCTCCTACAATGAGCAGTTCTTC. Encoded protein: CASSDLKGLRGGSSYNEQFF. Full variable domain (outside the CDR3, taken from reference TRBV25-1 and TRBJ2-1): EADIYQTPRYLVIGTGKKITLECSQTMGHDKMYWYQQDPGMELHLIHYSYGVNSTEKGDLSSESTVSRIRTEHFPLTLESARPSHTSQYLCASSDLKGLRGGSSYNEQFFGPGTRLTVL.

This clonotype was detected only a few times. This sequence joins TRBV19 and TRBJ2-5; D is perhaps TRBD2 (5 bases). V gave up 3 bases and J gave up 2 bases, with 13 bases separating them. The length of the CDR3 is 15 residues. Germline V gene sequence: CDR1 LNHDA, CDR2 SQIVND (reference sequence). CDR3 sequence reads: CASSMSNTGQETQYF. Written as DNA, the CDR3 is TGTGCCAGTAGTATGTCGAATACGGGACAAGAGACCCAGTACTTC.

This clonotype was observed at least ten times. This sequence joins TRBV4-3 and TRBJ1-1; maybe TRBD1 (6 bases). The germline V and J ends were trimmed by 3 bases and 5 bases, with 19 bases remaining between them. Germline CDR1 is LGHNA and CDR2 is YSLEER. The CDR3 sequence is 16 residues long. The CDR3 bases are TGCGCCAGCAGCCACACTGGGGGGGCGGCGAGAACTGAAGCTTTCTTT. Its translation: CASSHTGGAARTEAFF.

Many counts were recorded for this clonotype. The chain couples TRBV19 to TRBJ2-7, with D possibly TRBD2 on 5 matching bases. Trimming left V 3 bases short and J 4 bases short, with 16 bases between. CDR1 is LNHDA and CDR2 is SQIVND in the germline V gene (reference sequence). CDR3 size: 15 residues. The CDR3: CASSMSGRSWYEQYF. The CDR3 DNA follows: TGTGCCAGTAGTATGAGCGGCAGGTCGTGGTACGAGCAGTACTTC. Full variable domain (rest looked up from reference TRBV19 and TRBJ2-7): DGGITQSPKYLFRKEGQNVTLSCEQNLNHDAMYWYRQDPGQGLRLIYYSQIVNDFQKGDIAEGYSVSREKKESFPLTVTSAQKNPTAFYLCASSMSGRSWYEQYFGPGTRLTVT.